Given below is one TCR beta chain in context. Its antigen is still unknown. Only in-frame clones appear in the TCRdb table, and some are missing; sequencing was by immunoSEQ multiplex PCR. The sample holds about 13,000 clones, around 82% seen once. This record comes from a study of OX40 agonist ivuxolimab in advanced cancers. Study summary: Every 2 weeks, ivuxolimab was infused into the patients intravenously at between 0.01 and 10 mg/kg.

Overall study results and limits: Blood T cells, both CD4+ and CD8+, expanded clonally by week 6 at 0.1 to 3.0 mg/kg.

Germline CDR1 MNHEY, CDR2 SVGAGI. CDR3 length: 14 residues. V shed 6 bases and J 8 bases; nucleotides not matched to a gene: 6. Drawing of blood for sampling happened at baseline, at cycle 4 day 1, and at cycle 7 day 1. The gene calls are TRBV6-5 and TRBJ1-4, with 10 bases that match TRBD1. The TCR originated in an adult with an advanced solid tumor such as melanoma, head and neck, liver or kidney cancer. Material: CD4+ or CD8+ T cells sorted from blood, obtained in a trial of the OX40 agonist ivuxolimab. The CDR3 nucleotides are TGTGCCAGCAGCTTGGGACAGGGGCACGAAAAACTGTTTTTT. The encoded protein is CASSLGQGHEKLFF.